The clone carrying this T cell receptor beta chain came up many times. Its antigen remains unknown. The CDR3 has 15 amino acids. Trimming pared 0 bases from V and 1 base from J, leaving 6 bases between. The germline V gene encodes CDR1 MGHRA and CDR2 YSYEKL. The data belong to a study of human T cells and chemical hapten exposure. Study-wide results and limits: Unchanged with DPC sensitization were TCRs above 1 in 1000 frequency. Against controls, expanded TCRs gave rise to significantly more large CDR3 similarity clusters.

Separate cDNA molecules received unique molecular identifiers, which the library attached to them. MiXCR was run by TCRdb on the RACE reads, yielding one entry per CDR3 protein. The sample has roughly 360,000 distinct CDR3 sequences, approximately 5% seen once. The time point: patch test 1, 2 weeks after DPC sensitization. Treatment reported: therapeutic diphenylcyclopropenone sensitization with weekly scalp DPC. Donors were 18 to 70-year-old alopecia patients suitable for DPC. The TCR was taken from a woman aged 45-65 years with alopecia areata. Some clones in this sample may be carry-over from other donors' samples. The V and J genes are TRBV4-1 and TRBJ2-2, with no clear D. Sequences were derived from whole blood, sampled in connection with sensitization to the hapten diphenylcyclopropenone (DPC). CDR3 sequence (DNA): TGCGCCAGCAGCCAAGAGGGTTTGAACACCGGGGAGCTGTTTTTT. It encodes CASSQEGLNTGELFF.